This TCR beta chain was identified during a study of T cell responses to AZD1222 COVID-19 vaccine. Study results and caveats: Regions left unmutated in variants are reportedly the target of nearly half of spike-specific TCRs. Increased Spike-specific TCR breadth and depth were observed after two AZD1222 doses. Recipients of AZD1222 seropositive at baseline numbered only 5 to 7. Donors, mostly white British, included more females; clonal diversity was possibly underestimated.

V lost 5 bases and J lost 2, with 18 bases in between. Germline CDR1 reads SGHTA; CDR2 reads FQGNSA. The CDR3 is made up of 16 amino acids. Measured with immunoSEQ multiplex PCR; TCRdb has only the in-frame clones, and not every one. This table has roughly 100,000 clones, nearly 90% appearing once. This clone was recorded once. Antigen: not known. The rearrangement joins TRBV7-2 to TRBJ1-1, with a weak D call TRBD1 (6 bases). The specimen comprised peripheral blood, sampled on day 0 of AZD1222 vaccination. The receptor was derived from an adult in good health. CDR3 in amino acids: CASSPSKGVENTEAFF. CDR3 nucleotide sequence: TGTGCCAGCAGCCCCTCTAAGGGGGTGGAAAACACTGAAGCTTTCTTT.